This T cell receptor beta chain derives from a study of T cells in Graves' hyperthyroidism and ophthalmopathy (dated by TCRdb to between 2017 and 2020). In terms of the full investigation: Peripheral blood was collected at initial diagnosis, before any treatment. A discovery cohort of about 95 patients, roughly 45 with Graves' ophthalmopathy and 57 with stable Graves' hyperthyroidism, was used to find distinguishing TCR V-J signatures. In about six Graves' hyperthyroidism patients, the study also compared T-cell repertoires from thyroid tissue with T-cell repertoires from blood. The paper describes TCR Vbeta CDR3 sequencing of roughly 130 peripheral blood samples, made up of some 40 ophthalmopathy patients, roughly 80 hyperthyroidism patients and 17 progressor patients. Following sampling, methimazole starting at 30 mg daily was given to hyperthyroidism patients, and high-dose intravenous methylprednisolone was given to ophthalmopathy patients. An independent validation cohort of 18 to 20 hyperthyroidism patients and approximately 17 patients who later progressed to ophthalmopathy tested prospective prediction of ophthalmopathy. The approximately 100 discovery patients were randomly divided into training and test sets at a 7:3 ratio.

The TCR beta CDR3 regions were amplified from the RNA transcripts. A first-round RT-PCR of the TCR CDR3 used the HTBI primer set with the Qiagen OneStep RT-PCR kit. Libraries were constructed in a second round of multiplex PCR, after which size selection and purification were carried out. Sequencing of the libraries was done on an Illumina HiSeq2000 using paired-end 100 bp reads. As for how the authors treated the data: Raw data were processed with SOAPnuke, discarding reads with adapters, uncalled bases, mean Phred below 15, or no exact constant-primer or identifier match. COPE v1.2.5 was used to merge the high-quality paired reads, and each unique nucleotide sequence was defined as a clonotype. MiTCR v1.1 was used to align the clonotypes against IMGT TRBV, TRBD and TRBJ reference segments. Analysis was restricted to V-J combinations with a frequency above 0.0001, which covered approximately 99% of repertoires. A TCS score was defined as the ratio of F50 (clonal expansion) to E x V (chaos), with BLOSUM62-based TCRdist applied between CDR3 peptides within each V-J. Welch's t-statistics and random forest reduced some 510 V-J features to roughly 13, which were used in a naive Bayes classifier (R e1071). TCRdb itself trimmed the public reads at Q25 with fastp, ran MiXCR and retained productive beta chains. One record per CDR3 amino acid sequence lists the most common genes and DNA. TCRdb's processing, not the authors' own work, is the source of the V and J calls. This sample holds hundreds of thousands of distinct CDR3 sequences; 14% were observed only once. Together, the top ten hold about 9.4% of the sample.

A patient counted as having stable Graves' hyperthyroidism if no progression to ophthalmopathy occurred over 18 months of follow-up. The hyperthyroidism patients were between 18 and 65 years old and newly diagnosed, with a disease duration of less than 2 months. Any patient with an uncontrolled infection, another autoimmune disease, pregnancy or lactation was excluded. Diagnoses relied on clinical symptoms, serum thyroxine and TRAb, thyroid ultrasound and orbital computed tomography. PBMCs were separated from 8 to 10 ml of fresh peripheral blood using Ficoll-Paque density gradient centrifugation. Trizol reagent was used to extract total RNA, and RNA quality was then checked on an Agilent 2100 Bioanalyzer. What the research found in general, with its limitations: No statistical method was used to fix the sample size in advance, and group allocation was not hidden from the investigators. In cross-validation, a model built on a 13 V-J signature told ophthalmopathy apart from stable hyperthyroidism with under 90% sensitivity and around 83% specificity, and in testing the same model reached 80%/75%. Most expanded thyroid clonotypes (frequency above 0.001) were also found in blood, which suggests that blood repertoires may mirror thyroid immune responses. During validation, the model predicted progression to ophthalmopathy a median of about 6.3 months ahead of onset, with roughly 65% sensitivity and 72% to 80% specificity.

From the cysteine up to the phenylalanine, the CDR3 has a length of 15 residues. CDR3 DNA is the only sequence kept; it has 45 bases, read in frame from the first base. CDR1 and CDR2 are read off the germline V gene (reference sequence) as SGHKS and YYEKEE. The V and J ends are trimmed by 4 bases and 0 bases, leaving 10 bases between them. This clonotype was seen at least ten times. Its antigen is not yet known. Per-base qualities were not stored, and no clone one base away is much larger. The specimen was blood. The rearrangement joined TRBV5-5 to TRBJ2-2; the D gene assignment is ambiguous. The clonotype was recovered from a young woman with Graves' hyperthyroidism. Here the CDR3 is given as CASSPRDPNTGELFF. In nucleotide form, the sequence is TGTGCCAGCAGCCCTAGGGATCCGAACACCGGGGAGCTGTTTTTT.